A selection of T cell receptor beta chains follows, all from one sample in a study of technical replicates of blood from several donors. Repertoires were generated with immunoSEQ multiplex PCR, while TCRdb's copy carries only in-frame clones and drops some. Among about 87,000 clones listed, roughly 94% were seen once. Sequenced sample: T cells isolated from PBMCs. The receptors derive from a human donor in good health. Both conserved end residues are part of each CDR3. D genes are given only for firm matches. Rows may omit the clone size; those that give it use once, few, many or a size class.

j_call v_call clone_size d_call cdr3_aa cdr3_nt
TRBJ1-3 TRBV7-9 NA NA CASSLQSTALSGNTIYF TGTGCCAGCAGCTTACAATCAACAGCTCTCTCTGGAAACACCATATATTTT
TRBJ1-1 TRBV2 NA NA CASLSYGRGAFF TGTGCCAGCTTGAGTTATGGTCGGGGGGCTTTCTTT
TRBJ2-3 TRBV28 once TRBD2 CASSYGTSGWVADTQYF TGTGCCAGCAGTTATGGGACTAGCGGTTGGGTGGCGGATACGCAGTATTTT
TRBJ2-7 TRBV29-1 NA TRBD2 CSLTLGRGGEQYF TGCAGCCTAACCCTAGGGAGGGGCGGCGAGCAGTACTTC
TRBJ2-1 TRBV11-3 NA NA CASSLDLSDEQFF TGTGCCAGCAGCTTAGATTTAAGCGATGAGCAGTTCTTC
TRBJ2-1 TRBV30 NA TRBD2 CALKPGLAGQEQFF TGTGCCTTAAAACCGGGACTAGCGGGACAGGAGCAGTTCTTC
TRBJ2-5 TRBV5-6 NA TRBD2 CASSLVSSGSWGETQYF TGTGCCAGCAGCTTGGTCTCTAGCGGGAGCTGGGGGGAGACCCAGTACTTC
TRBJ2-1 TRBV28 NA NA CASSLPLAYEHNEQFF TGTGCCAGCAGTTTACCTCTAGCGTACGAACACAATGAGCAGTTCTTC
TRBJ2-5 TRBV9 NA NA CASSSQNEETQYF TGTGCCAGCAGCTCACAAAACGAAGAGACCCAGTACTTC
TRBJ2-1 TRBV18 NA TRBD2 CASSPRTSGRGGSYNEQFF TGTGCCAGCTCACCAAGGACTAGCGGGAGAGGGGGCTCCTACAATGAGCAGTTCTTC
TRBJ2-7 TRBV11-2 NA NA CASSSARGQTYEQYF TGTGCCAGCAGCTCGGCTCGCGGACAAACCTACGAGCAGTACTTC
TRBJ2-3 TRBV6-5 NA TRBD2 CASSSQAGGFTDTQYF TGTGCCAGCAGTTCTCAAGCGGGAGGGTTCACAGATACGCAGTATTTT
TRBJ2-3 TRBV7-8 NA TRBD2 CASSLRFVQRDSDTQYF TGTGCCAGCAGCTTAAGGTTTGTTCAGCGGGACTCAGATACGCAGTATTTT
TRBJ2-1 TRBV4-2 NA NA CASSRSTGTLQFF TGTGCCAGCAGCCGCTCAACCGGGACTCTTCAGTTCTTC
TRBJ1-1 TRBV18 NA NA CASSHGGENTEAFF TGTGCCAGCTCTCACGGGGGAGAGAACACTGAAGCTTTCTTT
TRBJ2-7 TRBV11-2 NA NA CASSLYTTYEQYF TGTGCCAGCAGCTTATATACTACCTACGAGCAGTACTTC
TRBJ1-1 TRBV12-5 NA NA CASDLKGRAGTEAFF TGTGCTAGTGACCTCAAGGGCAGGGCTGGCACTGAAGCTTTCTTT
TRBJ2-1 TRBV6-6 NA TRBD2 CASSRLAGGVYNEQFF TGTGCCAGCTCTCGACTAGCGGGGGGGGTTTACAATGAGCAGTTCTTC
TRBJ2-1 TRBV9 NA NA CASSSLNEQFF TGTGCCAGCAGCTCACTCAATGAGCAGTTCTTC
TRBJ1-1 TRBV29-1 NA NA CSVVRAGTEAFF TGCAGCGTTGTGAGGGCGGGCACTGAAGCTTTCTTT
TRBJ1-5 TRBV4-1 NA NA CASSQEPEGPQHF TGCGCCAGCAGCCAAGAACCCGAGGGGCCCCAGCATTTT
TRBJ2-3 TRBV11-2 NA TRBD2 CASSTGLAGEGANTQYF TGTGCCAGCAGCACGGGACTAGCGGGAGAGGGAGCGAATACGCAGTATTTT